This is a list of T cell receptor beta chains from one sample in a study of Tregs in tolerant kidney transplant recipients. These receptors are not linked to any known antigen. The data were produced by immunoSEQ multiplex PCR, yet TCRdb's version contains in-frame clones alone and is incomplete. This repertoire shows about 44,000 clones, around 95% found once; its top ten account for 0.3% to 0.4%. The sequenced sample consisted of Tregs from blood cultured with allogeneic cells. All receptors come from a human donor in good health. Each CDR3 is given with its conserved first and last residue. The order of the fields is CDR3 DNA, CDR3 protein, D gene, clone size, J gene, V gene. D genes are given only for firm matches. Not every row has a clone size; where given, it reads once, few, many or a size class.

TGTGCCAGCAGCCCGAGGACAGGGGGCGGGTACGAGCAGTACTTC CASSPRTGGGYEQYF TRBD1 - TRBJ2-7 TRBV4-2
TGTGCCAGCAGCACATACGACAGGGTCGTTGAGCAGTTCTTC CASSTYDRVVEQFF TRBD1 - TRBJ2-1 TRBV11-2
TGCGCCAGCAGCTTCTTCCAGGACAGGCGCTACGAGCAGTACTTC CASSFFQDRRYEQYF TRBD1 once TRBJ2-7 TRBV5-1
TGTGCCAGCACTAACTACCCGGACACGTACTACGAGCAGTACTTC CASTNYPDTYYEQYF - - TRBJ2-7 TRBV6-1
TGTGCCAGTAGTCCTACGGGGTCGAGAGGCAATCAGCCCCAGCATTTT CASSPTGSRGNQPQHF - - TRBJ1-5 TRBV19
TGTGCCAGCAGCGTAACTACAGGACAGGGGACCGGGGAGCTGTTTTTT CASSVTTGQGTGELFF TRBD1 - TRBJ2-2 TRBV9
TGTGCCAGCAGCTTAGGTGTTGGAGGGGGTTCCTATGGCTACACCTTC CASSLGVGGGSYGYTF - - TRBJ1-2 TRBV7-8
TGCGCCAGCAGCTTGGATTGGTTTATCGAGACCCAGTACTTC CASSLDWFIETQYF - - TRBJ2-5 TRBV5-1
TGTGCCTGGACCACCGGAGGACTAGCCGTCACAGATACGCAGTATTTT CAWTTGGLAVTDTQYF TRBD2 - TRBJ2-3 TRBV30
TGCGCCAGCACTTTCGCCCGCCTGGACTCTGGAAACACCATATATTTT CASTFARLDSGNTIYF - - TRBJ1-3 TRBV5-1
TGCGCCAGCAGCCAGCCCGACAGGGGCGAGGTTGAAGCTTTCTTT CASSQPDRGEVEAFF TRBD1 - TRBJ1-1 TRBV4-1
TGTGCCAGCTCACCACTTGTAGAGAACACTGAAGCTTTCTTT CASSPLVENTEAFF - - TRBJ1-1 TRBV18
TGTGCCAGCAGGTCCCTAGGGCAGGGTCCTCATGGCTACACCTTC CASRSLGQGPHGYTF - - TRBJ1-2 TRBV2
TGCGCCAGCAGCTCGCAACCGACCCCACAGTCCTACGAGCAGTACTTC CASSSQPTPQSYEQYF - - TRBJ2-7 TRBV5-1
TGCGCCAGCAGCCCGGGGGGGCCAAGGTCCTACAATGAGCAGTTCTTC CASSPGGPRSYNEQFF TRBD2 - TRBJ2-1 TRBV5-1
TGTGCCAGCAGCTTAAATCGCAACTCCTACAATGAGCAGTTCTTC CASSLNRNSYNEQFF - - TRBJ2-1 TRBV7-2
TGCGCCAGCACGGGGGACCTCTCTGGAAACACCATATATTTT CASTGDLSGNTIYF - - TRBJ1-3 TRBV10-1
TGCGCCAGCAGCCCCCAGGGATGGAGGGGCTACACCTTC CASSPQGWRGYTF - - TRBJ1-2 TRBV4-1
TGTGCCACCGGGGGACAGACCTCTGGGGCCAACGTCCTGACTTTC CATGGQTSGANVLTF - - TRBJ2-6 TRBV9
TGTGCCAGCAGTTACTCAGGGGTGTACACCGGGGAGCTGTTTTTT CASSYSGVYTGELFF - - TRBJ2-2 TRBV6-5